This TCR beta chain was sequenced in a study of tumor-infiltrating lymphocytes in oesophageal squamous cell carcinoma. The CDR3 runs to 16 residues. Germline CDR1 is DFQATT and CDR2 is SNEGSKA (reference sequence). V dropped 6 bases and J dropped 0; count of bases not matched to a gene: 10. This clonotype was seen many times. TCRdb re-called the PCR reads through MiXCR, storing one row per CDR3 protein. Here the sample spans about 3,800 distinct CDR3 sequences, roughly a fifth being singletons. The chain uses TRBV20-1 and TRBJ2-1; 8 bases are shared with TRBD1. The clonotype originates from a male donor with esophageal squamous cell carcinoma. The sequenced material came from normal esophageal tissue next to the tumor. The CDR3 region has the DNA TGCAGTGCCCCGGACAGGGCCCGGAGCTCCTACAATGAGCAGTTCTTC. Translation gives CSAPDRARSSYNEQFF.